This is a list of T cell receptor beta chains from one sample in a study of blood T cell repertoires in COVID-19. Measured with immunoSEQ multiplex PCR; TCRdb has only the in-frame clones, and not every one. The sample contains about 25,000 clones, roughly 79% of which appear only once. The specimen was peripheral blood. These receptors originate from a man between 65 and 79 years old with acute or convalescent COVID-19. The CDR3 runs from the conserved cysteine through the conserved F or W. D genes are given only for firm matches. For some rows the clone size is stated as once, few or many, or as a class when expanded; others skip it.

abundance	v_gene	j_gene	d_gene	CDR3aa	CDR3nt
-	TRBV10-3	TRBJ2-5	TRBD1	CAISRRQGAPYETQYF	TGTGCCATCAGTCGTCGACAGGGGGCGCCTTACGAGACCCAGTACTTC
few	TRBV21-1	TRBJ2-7	-	CASSKGEAAGEFYEQYF	TGTGCCAGCAGCAAAGGAGAGGCAGCGGGGGAATTCTACGAGCAGTACTTC
-	TRBV18	TRBJ1-5	-	CASSNEGGNQPQHF	TGTGCCAGCTCAAACGAAGGGGGCAATCAGCCCCAGCATTTT
-	TRBV10-3	TRBJ2-1	-	CAEGSSGNEQFF	TGTGCCGAAGGTTCGAGCGGGAATGAGCAGTTCTTC
-	TRBV2	TRBJ1-6	-	CASSGTDSPLHF	TGTGCCAGCAGTGGGACAGATTCACCCCTCCACTTT
-	TRBV15	TRBJ2-7	TRBD1	CATSREHRGYEQYF	TGTGCCACCAGCAGAGAGCACAGGGGATACGAGCAGTACTTC
-	TRBV18	TRBJ2-2	-	CASSPQQVHQATGELFF	TGTGCCAGCTCACCGCAACAGGTTCATCAGGCGACCGGGGAGCTGTTTTTT
-	TRBV19	TRBJ2-2	TRBD2	CASSLTSGVNTGELFF	TGTGCCAGTAGCCTTACTAGCGGGGTCAACACCGGGGAGCTGTTTTTT
-	TRBV24-1	TRBJ2-4	TRBD2	CATSDFRDYENIQYF	TGTGCCACCAGTGATTTTAGGGACTACGAAAACATTCAGTACTTC
-	TRBV14	TRBJ1-2	-	CASSQGTVYGYTF	TGTGCCAGCAGCCAAGGGACAGTCTATGGCTACACCTTC
-	TRBV6-2/TRBV6-3	TRBJ2-5	TRBD1	CASSYSGTGYPLETQYF	TGTGCCAGCAGTTACTCCGGGACAGGGTACCCTTTAGAGACCCAGTACTTC
-	TRBV5-6	TRBJ2-5	TRBD2	CASSSLAGGARETQYF	TGTGCCAGCAGCTCCTTAGCGGGAGGGGCCCGGGAGACCCAGTACTTC
-	TRBV5-5	TRBJ1-2	-	CASSPDILIYGYTF	TGTGCCAGCAGCCCGGACATATTAATCTATGGCTACACCTTC
-	TRBV7-5	TRBJ2-7	-	CARSSRQGWGYEQYF	TGTGCCAGAAGCTCCAGACAGGGCTGGGGGTACGAGCAGTACTTC
-	TRBV4-3	TRBJ1-1	TRBD1	CASSQDGPGGTEAFF	TGCGCCAGCAGCCAAGACGGCCCAGGGGGCACTGAAGCTTTCTTT
-	TRBV6-5	TRBJ1-2	-	CASKEVNYGYTF	TGTGCCAGCAAAGAGGTTAACTATGGCTACACCTTC
-	TRBV5-1	TRBJ1-1	TRBD1	CASSLSRGRYTEAFF	TGCGCCAGCAGCTTGAGCAGGGGGCGGTACACTGAAGCTTTCTTT
-	TRBV6-2/TRBV6-3	TRBJ2-3	TRBD2	CASSLAGLTSTDTQYF	TGTGCCAGCAGTCTAGCGGGACTAACTAGCACAGATACGCAGTATTTT
-	TRBV18	TRBJ2-6	-	CASADSGANVLTF	TGTGCCAGCGCCGACTCAGGGGCCAACGTCCTGACTTTC
few	TRBV5-4	TRBJ2-3	TRBD2	CASSQGLAGELDTQYF	TGTGCCAGCAGCCAAGGACTAGCGGGAGAATTAGATACGCAGTATTTT
-	TRBV7-9	TRBJ1-4	TRBD1	CASSHDRGSDEKLFF	TGTGCCAGCAGCCACGACAGGGGAAGCGATGAAAAACTGTTTTTT
few	TRBV6-6	TRBJ1-2	TRBD1	CASFRQGDYGYTF	TGTGCCAGCTTTCGGCAGGGGGACTATGGCTACACCTTC
-	TRBV5-6	TRBJ1-2	-	CASSFLGSNYGYTF	TGTGCCAGCAGCTTTCTAGGCTCTAACTATGGCTACACCTTC
-	TRBV9	TRBJ1-3	-	CASSVGGGNTIYF	TGTGCCAGCAGCGTAGGGGGCGGAAACACCATATATTTT
-	TRBV5-1	TRBJ2-7	TRBD1	CASRDQGASYEQYF	TGCGCCAGCAGAGATCAGGGGGCGTCCTACGAGCAGTACTTC
-	TRBV30	TRBJ1-5	-	CAWGEGSRGIGDQPQHF	TGTGCCTGGGGGGAGGGCAGTAGAGGGATCGGCGATCAGCCCCAGCATTTT
-	TRBV6-5	TRBJ2-1	-	CASSSRSTAYNEQFF	TGTGCCAGCAGTTCAAGGAGTACTGCCTACAATGAGCAGTTCTTC
-	TRBV11-1	TRBJ1-1	-	CASSFEQGSVTEAFF	TGTGCCAGCAGTTTTGAGCAGGGGTCGGTCACTGAAGCTTTCTTT
-	TRBV7-8	TRBJ2-1	-	CASSPKNEQFF	TGTGCCAGCAGCCCTAAAAATGAGCAGTTCTTC
-	TRBV27	TRBJ2-7	TRBD1	CASSLFSGQGLGRDYEQYF	TGTGCCAGCAGTTTATTTTCGGGACAGGGCCTCGGTCGGGACTACGAGCAGTACTTC
-	TRBV6-5	TRBJ1-2	-	CASSLKRNHGYTF	TGTGCCAGCTCTTTAAAGCGGAACCATGGCTACACCTTC
once	TRBV29-1	TRBJ1-2	-	CSVIIQGEGYTF	TGCAGCGTGATCATACAGGGTGAGGGCTACACCTTC
medium-sized	TRBV7-2	TRBJ2-7	TRBD1	CASSLGTGLEQYF	TGTGCCAGCAGCTTAGGGACAGGCTTAGAGCAGTACTTC
-	TRBV4-2	TRBJ2-5	-	CASSPGLLWGTQYF	TGTGCCAGCAGCCCTGGACTATTGTGGGGGACCCAGTACTTC
few	TRBV11-2	TRBJ2-2	TRBD1	CASSLGDSTRRQGELFF	TGTGCCAGCAGCTTAGGGGACAGCACTAGGCGTCAAGGGGAGCTGTTTTTT
-	TRBV6-5	TRBJ1-5	TRBD1	CASRPQGARNQPQHF	TGTGCCAGCCGCCCCCAGGGGGCGCGTAATCAGCCCCAGCATTTT
-	TRBV27	TRBJ1-2	TRBD1	CASSSDRGANYGYTF	TGTGCCAGCAGTTCGGACAGGGGGGCTAACTATGGCTACACCTTC
-	TRBV19	TRBJ1-2	-	CASSPQGTGYGYTF	TGTGCCAGTAGCCCACAGGGTACTGGCTATGGCTACACCTTC
-	TRBV3-1/TRBV3-2	TRBJ2-7	-	CASSHGAGQFYEQYF	TGTGCCAGCAGCCATGGGGCGGGGCAGTTCTACGAGCAGTACTTC
-	TRBV28	TRBJ2-7	-	CASSPPGFYEQYF	TGTGCCAGCAGCCCACCGGGATTCTACGAGCAGTACTTC
-	TRBV6-5	TRBJ2-7	-	CASSYSSGSEQYF	TGTGCCAGCAGTTACTCGTCCGGGTCCGAGCAGTACTTC
-	TRBV18	TRBJ1-1	-	CASSRGLGTEAFF	TGTGCCAGCTCACGGGGCTTAGGGACTGAAGCTTTCTTT
-	TRBV7-3	TRBJ2-3	TRBD2	CASSLGLVVDTQYF	TGTGCCAGCAGCTTGGGACTAGTCGTAGATACGCAGTATTTT
-	TRBV5-4	TRBJ1-1	-	CASSLGTGGQMNTEAFF	TGTGCCAGCAGCTTGGGAACGGGCGGACAGATGAACACTGAAGCTTTCTTT
-	TRBV30	TRBJ2-4	-	CAWSPPNGLAKNIQYF	TGTGCCTGGAGTCCCCCGAATGGGCTAGCCAAAAACATTCAGTACTTC
-	TRBV5-4	TRBJ2-1	-	CASSLAGGPVEQFF	TGTGCCAGCAGCTTGGCAGGAGGGCCGGTTGAGCAGTTCTTC
-	TRBV5-1	TRBJ1-4	TRBD1	CASSVGQGAPEKLFF	TGCGCCAGCAGCGTTGGACAGGGAGCCCCTGAAAAACTGTTTTTT
-	TRBV3-1/TRBV3-2	TRBJ2-3	-	CASSLAGSSTDTQYF	TGTGCCAGCAGCCTGGCAGGGTCGAGCACAGATACGCAGTATTTT
-	TRBV4-1	TRBJ2-3	-	CASSQDKETSNIGRDTQYF	TGCGCCAGCAGCCAAGATAAGGAGACTAGTAACATCGGCCGAGATACGCAGTATTTT
-	TRBV19	TRBJ1-1	-	CASKRAAGMNTEAFF	TGTGCCAGTAAGCGGGCGGCAGGGATGAACACTGAAGCTTTCTTT